What follows describes a single TCR beta chain. Enrolled through a virtual design, the participants were between 18 and 89 years of age and came from 24 US areas. Cohort allocation depended upon clinical history that participants reported. Repertoires were generated with immunoSEQ multiplex PCR, while TCRdb's copy carries only in-frame clones and drops some. The repertoire consists of 430,000 or so clones, with around 87% occurring once and the leading ten covering approximately 1.8%. Germline-derived CDR1 and CDR2 are LNHDA and SQIVND (reference sequence). The CDR3 consists of 13 residues. Trimming took 5 bases from V and 3 from J, leaving 11 bases between them. The sample comes from a study of blood T cell repertoires in COVID-19. About the study: The cDNA or gDNA used as material had been derived from T cells, B-cell-depleted T cells, or PBMCs.

Sequences were obtained from PBMCs or T cells enriched from blood (not recorded which). This receptor was obtained from a woman aged 40 to 50 who had recovered from COVID-19. The chain joins TRBV19 to TRBJ2-7; tentative D call: TRBD1 (5 bases). This CDR3 reads CASSADRDYEQYF. The CDR3, as DNA: TGTGCCAGTAGTGCCGACAGAGACTACGAGCAGTACTTC. The variable domain in full, completed from reference TRBV19 and TRBJ2-7, reads DGGITQSPKYLFRKEGQNVTLSCEQNLNHDAMYWYRQDPGQGLRLIYYSQIVNDFQKGDIAEGYSVSREKKESFPLTVTSAQKNPTAFYLCASSADRDYEQYFGPGTRLTVT.